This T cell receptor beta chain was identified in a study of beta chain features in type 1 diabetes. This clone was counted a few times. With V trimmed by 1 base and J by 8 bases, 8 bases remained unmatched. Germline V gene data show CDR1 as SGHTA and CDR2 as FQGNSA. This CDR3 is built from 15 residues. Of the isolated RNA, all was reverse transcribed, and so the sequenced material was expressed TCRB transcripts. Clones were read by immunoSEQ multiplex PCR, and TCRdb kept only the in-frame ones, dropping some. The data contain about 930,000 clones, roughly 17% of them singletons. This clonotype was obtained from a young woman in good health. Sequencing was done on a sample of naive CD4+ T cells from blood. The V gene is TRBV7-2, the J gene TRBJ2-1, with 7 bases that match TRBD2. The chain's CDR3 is CASSLGYSREYEQFF. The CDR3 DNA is TGTGCCAGCAGCTTAGGGTACTCGCGGGAGTATGAGCAGTTCTTC.